A single sample gave rise to the 6 T cell receptor beta chains below, sequenced in a study of T cell repertoires in cytomegalovirus infection. TCRdb processed the reads anew with MiXCR; each CDR3 protein has one entry. Of some 160,000 distinct CDR3 sequences listed, roughly 18% are singletons. The sequencing sample was made of CD8+ T cells from PBMCs. Receptors originate from a human donor in good health (CMV status not recorded). Some clones in this sample may be carry-over from other donors' samples.

A few counts support this clonotype. The chain couples TRBV7-2 to TRBJ2-5; D may match TRBD1 or TRBD2 (5 bases each). Per the germline V gene, CDR1 is SGHTA and CDR2 is FQGNSA. CDR3 length equals 14 residues. V lost 5 bases, J lost 5 bases, and 15 bases lay in between. The DNA for the CDR3 is TGTGCCAGCAGCCGGCCGGGACGGGGCGAGACCCAGTACTTC. Translated: CASSRPGRGETQYF.

This clonotype appeared a few times. V is TRBV3-1 and J is TRBJ2-1; D gene ambiguous. V lost 0 bases and J lost 9, with 12 bases in between. Germline CDR1 reads LGHDT; CDR2 reads YNNKEL (reference sequence). The CDR3 contains 14 residues. DNA of the CDR3: TGTGCCAGCAGCCAAGAGGGTCCGAAGAGTGAGCAGTTCTTC. This encodes CASSQEGPKSEQFF.

The chain uses TRBV6-4 and TRBJ2-1, with D possibly being TRBD1 (6 bases). This CDR3 has 16 residues. Germline V gene sequence: CDR1 MRHNA, CDR2 SNTAGT. The ends were cut back, 5 bases at V and 7 bases at J, with 21 bases in the middle. CDR3 sequence (DNA): TGTGCCAGCAGTAACCTCGGGACAAGTCCCCGGAATGAGCAGTTCTTC. It encodes CASSNLGTSPRNEQFF.

This clonotype was seen more than once but under ten times. The chain links TRBV10-3 to TRBJ1-5; no clear D gene. The germline V and J ends were trimmed by 3 bases and 0 bases, with 9 bases remaining between them. Germline V gene lookup returns CDR1 ENHRY and CDR2 SYGVKD. The CDR3 totals 15 residues. CDR3 region: CAISEGRYSNQPQHF. The DNA for the CDR3 is TGTGCCATCAGTGAAGGCAGGTATAGCAATCAGCCCCAGCATTTT.

J is TRBJ2-1 and V is TRBV23-1; TRBD2 matches 9 bases. TRBV23-1 is placed among ORFs of uncertain function. CDR3 length: 16 residues. J gave up 3 bases and V 3 bases, and 6 bases lay outside the gene matches. This CDR3 reads CASSQNSGSFYNEQFF. The CDR3 DNA sequence: TGCGCCAGCAGTCAGAATAGCGGGAGCTTCTACAATGAGCAGTTCTTC.

Only a few counts were recorded for this clonotype. The chain combines TRBV9 with TRBJ2-7, with no clear D. V was pared by 0 bases and J by 5 bases, with 9 bases between. This CDR3 spans 13 amino acids. The germline V gene encodes CDR1 SGDLS and CDR2 YYNGEE. CDR3 nucleotide sequence: TGTGCCAGCAGCGTAGAGGGTCGAGACGAGCAGTACTTC. Translation gives CASSVEGRDEQYF.